This T cell receptor (beta chain) was sequenced during a study of tumor-infiltrating lymphocytes in primary liver carcinoma. Co-extraction of both nucleic acids (RNA and DNA) used about 18-31 mg of unsorted bulk tissue. In germline, CDR1 is SGHRS, CDR2 YFSETQ. V was trimmed by 0 bases and J by 4 bases, leaving 13 bases between them. This CDR3 has 15 amino acids. This clonotype came up many times. Total RNA (roughly 550 ng) served as template for TCR beta cDNA synthesis primed by a constant-region primer. What produced the TCR beta libraries was three nested multiplex PCR rounds using slightly modified ARM-PCR. It was with TRBV1-TRBV30 forward primers and a C-beta reverse primer that the first two PCR rounds were run, at about 10 cycles each. Each CDR3 protein gets one entry after TCRdb re-called the multiplex PCR reads with MiXCR. The repertoire holds about 54,000 distinct CDR3 sequences, about 70% seen once, with about 25% in the top ten.

The chain carries TRBV5-1 and TRBJ2-5; a weak D match, TRBD2 (7 bases). Sequencing input: liver tumor tissue from sampling region 2. Subset indicated: tumor region T2, inferior pole. The clonotype originates from a man aged 35 to 55 with primary liver carcinoma and hepatitis B virus infection. CDR3 DNA sequence: TGCGCCAGCAGCTTGGAAGGGGGGGTGTCAGAGACCCAGTACTTC. Translated: CASSLEGGVSETQYF.